This T cell receptor (beta chain) was profiled in a study of metastatic and nonmetastatic thyroid tumors. Among the patients, none had received any treatment before thyroid surgery. The V gene end was trimmed by 2 bases and the J gene end by 3 bases; junction bases not matched to a gene: 5. The length of the CDR3 is 15 residues. Looked up from germline, CDR1 is SNHLY and CDR2 is FYNNEI. MiXCR reprocessed the PCR reads for TCRdb. The sample has fewer than 25,000 clones, about a quarter seen once. The chain has TRBV2 and TRBJ2-3, with 7 bases aligning to TRBD1. The sequenced sample was blood. This TCR was recovered from a male donor with papillary thyroid cancer or a benign thyroid nodule (not recorded which). Some clones in this sample may be carry-over from other donors' samples. The CDR3 loop is CASSENRGGTDTQYF. The CDR3 nucleotides read TGTGCCAGCAGTGAAAACAGGGGCGGGACAGATACGCAGTATTTT.